A selection of T cell receptor beta chains follows, all from one sample in a study of shared clonotypes between healthy human individuals. Clones were read by immunoSEQ multiplex PCR, and TCRdb kept only the in-frame ones, dropping some. Among about 2.2 million clones, about 93% were seen once, and the ten largest hold over 1.5%. Material for sequencing was naive CD8+ T cells from PBMCs. These receptors were obtained from a man aged 18 to 30 in good health. Some clones in this sample may be carry-over from other donors' samples. The CDR3 runs from the conserved cysteine through the conserved F or W. Fields, in order: CDR3 DNA, CDR3 protein, V gene, J gene, clone size, D gene. D genes are given only for firm matches. Clone size is not always given. Where it is, it says once, few, many or a class for expanded clones.

cdr3_nt: TGTGCCAGCAGTGAAGCCTCCGGGACAGACGACTACGAGCAGTACTTC; cdr3_aa: CASSEASGTDDYEQYF; v_call: TRBV6-1; j_call: TRBJ2-7; clone_size: NA; d_call: TRBD1
cdr3_nt: TGTGCCAGCAACTACCACCCCACTGAAGCTTTCTTT; cdr3_aa: CASNYHPTEAFF; v_call: TRBV28; j_call: TRBJ1-1; clone_size: NA; d_call: NA
cdr3_nt: TGTGCCAGCAGTATGACAGGGTTGGATCAGCCCCAGCATTTT; cdr3_aa: CASSMTGLDQPQHF; v_call: TRBV2; j_call: TRBJ1-5; clone_size: NA; d_call: TRBD1
cdr3_nt: TGTGCCAGTAGTACGGCGGACTACTACGAGCAGTACTTC; cdr3_aa: CASSTADYYEQYF; v_call: TRBV19; j_call: TRBJ2-7; clone_size: NA; d_call: NA
cdr3_nt: TGTGCCAGCAGCTCAGGGACTAGCTACAATGAGCAGTTCTTC; cdr3_aa: CASSSGTSYNEQFF; v_call: TRBV9; j_call: TRBJ2-1; clone_size: NA; d_call: TRBD2
cdr3_nt: TGTGCCAGCAGTTTTGAGACCTACGAGCAGTACTTC; cdr3_aa: CASSFETYEQYF; v_call: TRBV28; j_call: TRBJ2-7; clone_size: NA; d_call: NA
cdr3_nt: TGTGCCAGCAGCACGGGACTAGCGGGAGCGCCCTCCTACAATGAGCAGTTCTTC; cdr3_aa: CASSTGLAGAPSYNEQFF; v_call: TRBV28; j_call: TRBJ2-1; clone_size: NA; d_call: TRBD2
cdr3_nt: TGCGCCAGCAGCTTGGGACAGGGGGCGTCCTACGAGCAGTACTTC; cdr3_aa: CASSLGQGASYEQYF; v_call: TRBV5-1; j_call: TRBJ2-7; clone_size: NA; d_call: TRBD1
cdr3_nt: TGTGCCAGCAGTTTTCAGCCCACAGATACGCAGTATTTT; cdr3_aa: CASSFQPTDTQYF; v_call: TRBV28; j_call: TRBJ2-3; clone_size: NA; d_call: NA
cdr3_nt: TGTGCCACCAGGGGGGGAGGGACTGAAGCTTTCTTT; cdr3_aa: CATRGGGTEAFF; v_call: TRBV19; j_call: TRBJ1-1; clone_size: NA; d_call: TRBD1
cdr3_nt: TGTGCCACCAGCGGCGAGGGAGAATCCTACGAGCAGTACTTC; cdr3_aa: CATSGEGESYEQYF; v_call: TRBV15; j_call: TRBJ2-7; clone_size: NA; d_call: NA
cdr3_nt: TGCGCCAGCAGCTTGGGGTTGCGTACTAGCACAGATACGCAGTATTTT; cdr3_aa: CASSLGLRTSTDTQYF; v_call: TRBV5-1; j_call: TRBJ2-3; clone_size: NA; d_call: NA
cdr3_nt: TGTGCCAGCAGTTTCGGCGGGAGGGCCTCCAGCGGGGAGCTGTTTTTT; cdr3_aa: CASSFGGRASSGELFF; v_call: TRBV27; j_call: TRBJ2-2; clone_size: NA; d_call: TRBD2
cdr3_nt: TGTGCCAGCGGTAGCCGGGGGAGTCGGCAGTACTTC; cdr3_aa: CASGSRGSRQYF; v_call: TRBV27; j_call: TRBJ2-5; clone_size: NA; d_call: NA
cdr3_nt: TGTGCCAGCAGCCGGGGACTTTCCGGGGAGCTGTTTTTT; cdr3_aa: CASSRGLSGELFF; v_call: TRBV14; j_call: TRBJ2-2; clone_size: NA; d_call: NA
cdr3_nt: TGTGCCAGCAGCTCCGGGGGCGGAGGAGAGACCCAGTACTTC; cdr3_aa: CASSSGGGGETQYF; v_call: TRBV7-6; j_call: TRBJ2-5; clone_size: NA; d_call: NA
cdr3_nt: TGTGCCAGCAGCTTAGTGGGCGATGAGCAGTTCTTC; cdr3_aa: CASSLVGDEQFF; v_call: TRBV7-6; j_call: TRBJ2-1; clone_size: few; d_call: NA
cdr3_nt: TGCGCCAGCAGCCAAGATCTACTAGCGGGATACAATGAGCAGTTCTTC; cdr3_aa: CASSQDLLAGYNEQFF; v_call: TRBV4-3; j_call: TRBJ2-1; clone_size: NA; d_call: TRBD2
cdr3_nt: TGTGCCAGCAGTTTTGGGCAGGGGACCTACGAGCAGTACTTC; cdr3_aa: CASSFGQGTYEQYF; v_call: TRBV27; j_call: TRBJ2-7; clone_size: NA; d_call: NA
cdr3_nt: TGCGCCAGCAGCCAAGATATGGGAGGCTCCTACAATGAGCAGTTCTTC; cdr3_aa: CASSQDMGGSYNEQFF; v_call: TRBV4-3; j_call: TRBJ2-1; clone_size: NA; d_call: NA
cdr3_nt: TGTGCCAGCAGTGAAGAGGGACTCGGGGGCACCTACAATGAGCAGTTCTTC; cdr3_aa: CASSEEGLGGTYNEQFF; v_call: TRBV2; j_call: TRBJ2-1; clone_size: NA; d_call: NA
cdr3_nt: TGTGCCAGCAGCCAAGAGCCCGACTACTCTCTTCCCAATGAGCAGTTCTTC; cdr3_aa: CASSQEPDYSLPNEQFF; v_call: TRBV4-2; j_call: TRBJ2-1; clone_size: NA; d_call: NA
cdr3_nt: TGTGCCACCAGTACGAGGTATATCGTAACTAGCACAGATACGCAGTATTTT; cdr3_aa: CATSTRYIVTSTDTQYF; v_call: TRBV15; j_call: TRBJ2-3; clone_size: NA; d_call: NA
cdr3_nt: TGTGCCAGCAGTTTAGTGCGCGATGAGCAGTTCTTC; cdr3_aa: CASSLVRDEQFF; v_call: TRBV27; j_call: TRBJ2-1; clone_size: NA; d_call: NA
cdr3_nt: TGCGCCAGCAGTCCACTAGGGGCAGATACGCAGTATTTT; cdr3_aa: CASSPLGADTQYF; v_call: TRBV4-1; j_call: TRBJ2-3; clone_size: NA; d_call: NA
cdr3_nt: TGTGCCAGCAGCTTAGTGTGGGGTTCGAGCTCACCCCTCCACTTT; cdr3_aa: CASSLVWGSSSPLHF; v_call: TRBV11-2; j_call: TRBJ1-6; clone_size: NA; d_call: NA
cdr3_nt: TGTGCCTGGAGTGTTGGGTCTGGGCAGTACTTC; cdr3_aa: CAWSVGSGQYF; v_call: TRBV30; j_call: TRBJ2-7; clone_size: NA; d_call: NA